This section outlines one T cell receptor beta chain sequence together with its context. The target antigen is unknown. As to time point: after dendritic cell vaccination, including at tumor progression/relapse. The repertoire was sequenced with immunoSEQ multiplex PCR; TCRdb's copy has only in-frame clones and lacks some. Of approximately 90,000 clones listed, 80% to 90% are singletons. CDR1 is SQVTM and CDR2 is ANQGSEA in the germline V gene. Deletions cut 3 bases from V and 7 bases from J, with 12 bases between. This CDR3 is built from 12 residues. This entry comes from a study of glioma-infiltrating T cells after dendritic cell vaccination. General study points: Estimated pretreatment TIL content predicted outcome after dendritic cell vaccination. TCR clonality showed no direct relationship with survival.

The sequenced sample was blood, obtained after dendritic cell vaccination. The origin of this receptor is a human donor with glioblastoma. This chain connects TRBV29-1 to TRBJ1-1; a possible D gene is TRBD1 (6 bases). This chain's CDR3 is CSVEGAGNEAFF. DNA of the CDR3: TGCAGCGTTGAGGGGGCAGGGAATGAAGCTTTCTTT.